A selection of T cell receptor beta chains follows, all from one sample in a study of T cell repertoires in cytomegalovirus infection. TCRdb re-called the reads through MiXCR, storing one row per CDR3 protein. The sample includes 750,000 to 950,000 distinct CDR3 sequences, 25% to 30% of them seen just once. Their target antigens are unknown. The sample consisted of cultured CD8+ T cells from PBMCs, taken from culture after CMV antigen stimulation. These receptors were obtained from a human donor in good health (CMV status not recorded). Some clones in this sample may be carry-over from other donors' samples. The CDR3 runs from the conserved cysteine through the conserved F or W. Each record gives: clone size, V gene, J gene, D gene, CDR3 protein, CDR3 DNA. A D gene is named only where the DNA matches it firmly. The size entry is marked missing in some rows and otherwise reads once, few, many or a size class.

clone_size: NA
v_call: TRBV19
j_call: TRBJ1-1
d_call: NA
cdr3_aa: CASNFRADTEAFF
cdr3_nt: TGTGCCAGTAATTTCAGGGCTGACACTGAAGCTTTCTTT

clone_size: many
v_call: TRBV6-1
j_call: TRBJ1-1
d_call: NA
cdr3_aa: CASSTMGNTEAFF
cdr3_nt: TGTGCCAGCAGCACGATGGGGAACACTGAAGCTTTCTTT

clone_size: NA
v_call: TRBV7-2
j_call: TRBJ2-1
d_call: TRBD2
cdr3_aa: CASSQGLAAHNEQFF
cdr3_nt: TGTGCCAGCAGCCAGGGACTAGCGGCCCACAATGAGCAGTTCTTC

clone_size: NA
v_call: TRBV6-5
j_call: TRBJ1-1
d_call: NA
cdr3_aa: CASSYSQVYTEAFF
cdr3_nt: TGTGCCAGCAGTTACTCACAGGTGTACACTGAAGCTTTCTTT

clone_size: NA
v_call: TRBV10-3
j_call: TRBJ2-1
d_call: NA
cdr3_aa: CAISGREPNRGYNEQFF
cdr3_nt: TGTGCCATCAGTGGGAGGGAGCCCAACCGAGGATACAATGAGCAGTTCTTC

clone_size: few
v_call: TRBV5-1
j_call: TRBJ2-1
d_call: TRBD1
cdr3_aa: CASSLRGTGPDNEQFF
cdr3_nt: TGCGCCAGCAGCTTGCGTGGGACAGGGCCCGACAATGAGCAGTTCTTC

clone_size: NA
v_call: TRBV27
j_call: TRBJ1-2
d_call: TRBD1
cdr3_aa: CASSLSRQGGGYTF
cdr3_nt: TGTGCCAGCAGTTTATCGAGGCAGGGGGGTGGCTACACCTTC

clone_size: NA
v_call: TRBV19
j_call: TRBJ1-1
d_call: NA
cdr3_aa: CASSIDEPWAEAFF
cdr3_nt: TGTGCCAGTAGTATAGATGAACCGTGGGCTGAAGCTTTCTTT

clone_size: NA
v_call: TRBV6-4
j_call: TRBJ1-5
d_call: NA
cdr3_aa: CASSKENSFNQPQHF
cdr3_nt: TGTGCCAGCAGCAAAGAAAACAGTTTCAATCAGCCCCAGCATTTT

clone_size: NA
v_call: TRBV2
j_call: TRBJ1-2
d_call: NA
cdr3_aa: CASSEAQASNYGYTF
cdr3_nt: TGTGCCAGCAGTGAAGCGCAGGCTTCTAACTATGGCTACACCTTC

clone_size: NA
v_call: TRBV4-1
j_call: TRBJ2-7
d_call: TRBD1
cdr3_aa: CASSQAGTVVYEQYF
cdr3_nt: TGCGCCAGCAGCCAAGCCGGGACAGTGGTCTACGAGCAGTACTTC

clone_size: many
v_call: TRBV7-2
j_call: TRBJ1-2
d_call: NA
cdr3_aa: CASSLDGIGYTF
cdr3_nt: TGTGCCAGCAGCTTAGATGGGATCGGCTACACCTTC

clone_size: few
v_call: TRBV7-8
j_call: TRBJ1-1
d_call: NA
cdr3_aa: CASSLAVTREAFF
cdr3_nt: TGTGCCAGCAGCTTAGCGGTGACCCGTGAAGCTTTCTTT

clone_size: NA
v_call: TRBV7-4
j_call: TRBJ2-7
d_call: TRBD1
cdr3_aa: CASSSPTGHLYEQYF
cdr3_nt: TGTGCCAGCAGCTCCCCGACAGGGCACCTCTACGAGCAGTACTTC

clone_size: many
v_call: TRBV7-2
j_call: TRBJ1-6
d_call: TRBD1
cdr3_aa: CASSSGQGAYNSPLHF
cdr3_nt: TGTGCCAGCAGCTCTGGACAGGGGGCCTATAATTCACCCCTCCACTTT

clone_size: NA
v_call: TRBV5-1
j_call: TRBJ1-1
d_call: TRBD1
cdr3_aa: CASSLGTGKVGTEAFF
cdr3_nt: TGCGCCAGCAGCTTGGGGACAGGGAAGGTGGGCACTGAAGCTTTCTTT

clone_size: many
v_call: TRBV7-8
j_call: TRBJ1-4
d_call: TRBD1
cdr3_aa: CASSLGTATNEKLFF
cdr3_nt: TGTGCCAGCAGCTTGGGGACAGCAACTAATGAAAAACTGTTTTTT

clone_size: NA
v_call: TRBV7-6
j_call: TRBJ1-1
d_call: NA
cdr3_aa: CASSPQTDPEAFF
cdr3_nt: TGTGCCAGCAGCCCCCAAACAGACCCTGAAGCTTTCTTT

clone_size: NA
v_call: TRBV27
j_call: TRBJ1-1
d_call: NA
cdr3_aa: CASSPLAGTLNTEAFF
cdr3_nt: TGTGCCAGCAGTCCTCTTGCCGGGACATTAAACACTGAAGCTTTCTTT

clone_size: few
v_call: TRBV7-6
j_call: TRBJ2-2
d_call: NA
cdr3_aa: CASSLLRANTGELFF
cdr3_nt: TGTGCCAGCAGCTTATTACGGGCCAACACCGGGGAGCTGTTTTTT

clone_size: NA
v_call: TRBV7-9
j_call: TRBJ2-3
d_call: TRBD2
cdr3_aa: CASSLGGLAGVTDTQYF
cdr3_nt: TGTGCCAGCAGCTTAGGGGGACTAGCGGGGGTCACAGATACGCAGTATTTT

clone_size: NA
v_call: TRBV27
j_call: TRBJ2-3
d_call: TRBD2
cdr3_aa: CASSSYRTSGDTVPDTQYF
cdr3_nt: TGTGCCAGCAGTTCCTACCGGACTAGCGGGGATACAGTACCAGATACGCAGTATTTT

clone_size: many
v_call: TRBV12-3/TRBV12-4
j_call: TRBJ1-1
d_call: NA
cdr3_aa: CASSLTDHTEAFF
cdr3_nt: TGTGCCAGCAGTTTAACGGACCACACTGAAGCTTTCTTT

clone_size: NA
v_call: TRBV5-6
j_call: TRBJ2-7
d_call: NA
cdr3_aa: CASSFTGDWEQYF
cdr3_nt: TGTGCCAGCAGCTTCACAGGAGATTGGGAGCAGTACTTC

clone_size: NA
v_call: TRBV7-8
j_call: TRBJ1-5
d_call: NA
cdr3_aa: CASSGGGGYQPQHF
cdr3_nt: TGTGCCAGCAGCGGAGGGGGGGGTTATCAGCCCCAGCATTTT

clone_size: NA
v_call: TRBV12-3/TRBV12-4
j_call: TRBJ1-2
d_call: TRBD1
cdr3_aa: CASRGDRVHYGYTF
cdr3_nt: TGTGCCAGCAGGGGCGACAGGGTGCACTATGGCTACACCTTC

clone_size: NA
v_call: TRBV27
j_call: TRBJ1-1
d_call: NA
cdr3_aa: CASSLFGREAFF
cdr3_nt: TGTGCCAGCAGTTTATTTGGGAGGGAAGCTTTCTTT

clone_size: few
v_call: TRBV7-8
j_call: TRBJ1-5
d_call: TRBD1
cdr3_aa: CASSEGQAYQPQHF
cdr3_nt: TGTGCCAGCAGCGAGGGACAGGCGTATCAGCCCCAGCATTTT

clone_size: NA
v_call: TRBV5-8
j_call: TRBJ2-7
d_call: NA
cdr3_aa: CASSLVSPIYEQYF
cdr3_nt: TGTGCCAGCAGCTTGGTATCACCCATCTACGAGCAGTACTTC

clone_size: NA
v_call: TRBV12-3/TRBV12-4
j_call: TRBJ1-5
d_call: NA
cdr3_aa: CASSPSAGVQPQHF
cdr3_nt: TGTGCCAGCAGTCCGTCGGCGGGGGTTCAGCCCCAGCATTTT

clone_size: NA
v_call: TRBV9
j_call: TRBJ2-2
d_call: NA
cdr3_aa: CASSPRQFEAGELFF
cdr3_nt: TGTGCCAGCAGCCCACGACAATTCGAGGCCGGGGAGCTGTTTTTT

clone_size: NA
v_call: TRBV5-1
j_call: TRBJ2-7
d_call: NA
cdr3_aa: CASSPLGYGGGEQYF
cdr3_nt: TGCGCCAGCAGCCCTCTCGGGTACGGGGGTGGCGAGCAGTACTTC

clone_size: NA
v_call: TRBV2
j_call: TRBJ1-2
d_call: NA
cdr3_aa: CASPGGGGYTF
cdr3_nt: TGTGCCAGCCCGGGCGGAGGCGGCTACACCTTC

clone_size: NA
v_call: TRBV7-9
j_call: TRBJ2-1
d_call: TRBD1
cdr3_aa: CARAGTGREDEQFF
cdr3_nt: TGTGCCAGGGCCGGGACAGGGAGGGAGGATGAGCAGTTCTTC

clone_size: NA
v_call: TRBV7-8
j_call: TRBJ1-4
d_call: NA
cdr3_aa: CASSSNGKLFF
cdr3_nt: TGTGCCAGCAGCTCTAACGGAAAACTGTTTTTT

clone_size: many
v_call: TRBV20-1
j_call: TRBJ2-3
d_call: NA
cdr3_aa: CSARWSGAQYF
cdr3_nt: TGCAGTGCTAGGTGGTCCGGGGCGCAGTATTTT

clone_size: NA
v_call: TRBV27
j_call: TRBJ1-4
d_call: NA
cdr3_aa: CASSFHATNEKLFF
cdr3_nt: TGTGCCAGCAGTTTCCACGCAACTAATGAAAAACTGTTTTTT

clone_size: many
v_call: TRBV7-6
j_call: TRBJ2-6
d_call: TRBD1
cdr3_aa: CASSPQTGPGANVLTF
cdr3_nt: TGTGCCAGCAGCCCACAGACAGGGCCTGGGGCCAACGTCCTGACTTTC

clone_size: few
v_call: TRBV7-9
j_call: TRBJ2-1
d_call: TRBD2
cdr3_aa: CASSSGAGGSNEQFF
cdr3_nt: TGTGCCAGCAGCTCGGGTGCGGGGGGCAGCAATGAGCAGTTCTTC

clone_size: many
v_call: TRBV7-2
j_call: TRBJ2-5
d_call: NA
cdr3_aa: CASSLVALETQYF
cdr3_nt: TGTGCCAGCAGCTTAGTGGCGCTGGAGACCCAGTACTTC

clone_size: NA
v_call: TRBV27
j_call: TRBJ2-1
d_call: NA
cdr3_aa: CASSQGYSSYNEQFF
cdr3_nt: TGTGCCAGCAGTCAGGGGTATAGCTCCTACAATGAGCAGTTCTTC

clone_size: NA
v_call: TRBV5-4
j_call: TRBJ1-1
d_call: TRBD1
cdr3_aa: CASSPTMTGENTEAFF
cdr3_nt: TGTGCCAGCAGCCCCACAATGACAGGGGAGAACACTGAAGCTTTCTTT

clone_size: once
v_call: TRBV12-3/TRBV12-4
j_call: TRBJ2-2
d_call: NA
cdr3_aa: CASSPRGGFTGELFF
cdr3_nt: TGTGCCAGCAGTCCCCGCGGGGGCTTCACCGGGGAGCTGTTTTTT

clone_size: many
v_call: TRBV12-3/TRBV12-4
j_call: TRBJ1-1
d_call: NA
cdr3_aa: CASRKGASGGPTTEAFF
cdr3_nt: TGTGCCAGCAGGAAAGGGGCTAGCGGGGGTCCCACGACTGAAGCTTTCTTT

clone_size: few
v_call: TRBV7-6
j_call: TRBJ2-3
d_call: TRBD2
cdr3_aa: CASSPGTTRSTDTQYF
cdr3_nt: TGTGCCAGCAGCCCCGGGACTACCCGGAGCACAGATACGCAGTATTTT

clone_size: NA
v_call: TRBV19
j_call: TRBJ2-7
d_call: NA
cdr3_aa: CASSSTGTSYEQYF
cdr3_nt: TGTGCCAGTAGCTCTACAGGAACCTCCTACGAGCAGTACTTC

clone_size: NA
v_call: TRBV29-1
j_call: TRBJ1-1
d_call: TRBD1
cdr3_aa: CSVNPGTAENTEAFF
cdr3_nt: TGCAGCGTCAACCCTGGGACAGCCGAAAACACTGAAGCTTTCTTT

clone_size: NA
v_call: TRBV7-8
j_call: TRBJ1-1
d_call: NA
cdr3_aa: CANSSDRSKAFF
cdr3_nt: TGTGCCAACAGCTCCGACAGGAGCAAAGCTTTCTTT

clone_size: few
v_call: TRBV4-1
j_call: TRBJ1-4
d_call: NA
cdr3_aa: CASSPSEQSLNEKLFF
cdr3_nt: TGCGCCAGCAGCCCCTCGGAACAGAGCCTCAATGAAAAACTGTTTTTT

clone_size: NA
v_call: TRBV6-2/TRBV6-3
j_call: TRBJ1-5
d_call: NA
cdr3_aa: CASSRERQPQHF
cdr3_nt: TGTGCCAGCAGTCGAGAACGGCAGCCCCAGCATTTT

clone_size: many
v_call: TRBV7-9
j_call: TRBJ1-2
d_call: NA
cdr3_aa: CASSLEGPTIGYTF
cdr3_nt: TGTGCCAGCAGCTTAGAGGGCCCAACTATCGGCTACACCTTC